This T cell receptor beta chain was identified during a study of cytomegalovirus exposure and HLA in healthy donors. Study information: Inside one of the first data releases sat about 85 million unique TCRs taken from HLA-typed donors. General observations from the study: There were some public TCRs occurring in many donors, but most TCR sequences were rare.

PCR primers comprised 60 Vbeta and 13 Jbeta primers. Only in-frame clones appear in the TCRdb table, and some are missing; sequencing was by immunoSEQ multiplex PCR. The sample records 150,000 to 200,000 clones, over 70% being singletons. As regards this clone: What it recognizes is unknown.

Per germline, CDR1 SGHTA and CDR2 FQGTGA. The CDR3 has 16 residues. The V segment lost 2 bases and the J segment 4 bases; nucleotides outside the gene matches: 6. The origin of this receptor is a young woman in good health and CMV-seronegative. The material sequenced was PBMCs. The chain uses TRBV7-3 and TRBJ2-2; 8 positions agree with TRBD2. CDR3 DNA: TGTGCCAGCAGCTTACAGCGGGGGAGTGTCACCGGGGAGCTGTTTTTT. This gives the protein CASSLQRGSVTGELFF.